One sample yielded the 23 T cell receptor beta chains listed below, sequenced in a study of cytomegalovirus exposure and HLA in healthy donors. The primer mix had 60 Vbeta and 13 Jbeta primers. Repertoires were generated with immunoSEQ multiplex PCR, while TCRdb's copy carries only in-frame clones and drops some. The table records under 150,000 clones, around 78% of them present only once. Sequenced sample: PBMCs. These receptors all come from a woman in her 40s in good health and CMV-seropositive.

This chain joins TRBV11-3 and TRBJ2-7; 11 bases match TRBD2. This CDR3 has 15 residues. Per germline, CDR1 SGHNT and CDR2 YENEEA. V gave up 5 bases and J gave up 6 bases; unmatched junction bases: 9. The CDR3 nucleotides are TGTGCCAGCAGCCTGACTAGCGGGAAGGTCGGCGAGCAGTACTTC. This encodes CASSLTSGKVGEQYF.

This clone was seen once. The J gene is TRBJ2-4, the V gene TRBV10-2; tentative D call: TRBD1 (6 bases). V was shortened by 4 bases and J by 8 bases, with 9 bases between the two germline ends. The CDR3 extends over 12 amino acids. Germline V gene lookup returns CDR1 WSHSY and CDR2 SAAADI. The CDR3 bases are TGCGCCAGCAGTGGGCAGGGGCACATTCAGTACTTC. Residues: CASSGQGHIQYF.

The chain carries TRBV27 and TRBJ1-2, with a weak D call TRBD1 (5 bases). Germline V gene lookup returns CDR1 MNHEY and CDR2 SMNVEV (reference sequence). V gave up 5 bases and J gave up 4 bases, with 20 bases separating them. The CDR3 runs to 16 residues. The CDR3 region is CASSPVIATGAYGYTF. The CDR3, as DNA: TGTGCCAGCAGTCCAGTCATTGCTACAGGAGCCTATGGCTACACCTTC.

The rearrangement joins TRBV11-2 to TRBJ2-5; TRBD1 agrees at 9 bases. Germline V lookup: CDR1 SGHAT, CDR2 FQNNGV. This CDR3 contains 16 residues. Trimming removed 0 bases from V and 4 bases from J; junction bases left unmatched: 6. In DNA form, the CDR3 reads TGTGCCAGCAGCTTAGATGGAGGGACAGGGAGAGAGACCCAGTACTTC. This sequence encodes CASSLDGGTGRETQYF.

The J gene is TRBJ1-5, the V gene TRBV2; 12 bases align to TRBD1. Germline-derived CDR1 and CDR2 are SNHLY and FYNNEI. This CDR3 spans 14 amino acids. With 7 bases clipped from V and 5 bases from J, the junction kept 3 bases outside the gene matches. The CDR3 coding sequence is TGTGCCAGCACTGGGACAGGGGGCGATCAGCCCCAGCATTTT. It yields the protein CASTGTGGDQPQHF.

V gene TRBV5-4 combines with J gene TRBJ2-1; weak D call: TRBD1 (6 bases). V was cut by 4 bases and J by 2 bases, with 10 bases left in between. The CDR3 sequence is 14 residues long. The germline V gene encodes CDR1 SGHNT and CDR2 YYREEE (reference sequence). The CDR3 nucleotides are TGTGCCAGCAGCAAAACAGGGCCCTACAATGAGCAGTTCTTC. Protein product: CASSKTGPYNEQFF. Complete variable domain (other parts from reference TRBV5-4 and TRBJ2-1): ETGVTQSPTHLIKTRGQQVTLRCSSQSGHNTVSWYQQALGQGPQFIFQYYREEENGRGNFPPRFSGLQFPNYSSELNVNALELDDSALYLCASSKTGPYNEQFFGPGTRLTVL.

The gene calls are TRBV11-2 and TRBJ2-5; D call uncertain. CDR1 and CDR2 (germline): SGHAT, FQNNGV. The V gene lost 2 bases and the J gene lost 5 bases, with 6 bases spanning the gap. The CDR3 contains 12 residues. CDR3 protein: CASSLQSETQYF. The CDR3 region has the DNA TGTGCCAGCAGCTTACAGTCGGAGACCCAGTACTTC. Supplemented by reference TRBV11-2 and TRBJ2-5, the full variable domain reads EAGVAQSPRYKIIEKRQSVAFWCNPISGHATLYWYQQILGQGPKLLIQFQNNGVVDDSQLPKDRFSAERLKGVDSTLKIQPAKLEDSAVYLCASSLQSETQYFGPGTRLLVL.

The chain carries TRBV6-1 and TRBJ2-1; D possibly corresponds to TRBD2 (6 bases). This CDR3 spans 15 amino acids. V dropped 2 bases and J dropped 3 bases, with 11 bases sitting between them. The germline V gene has CDR1 MNHNS and CDR2 SASEGT. The CDR3 protein is CASSELGGVYNEQFF. The CDR3 nucleotides read TGTGCCAGCAGTGAACTCGGCGGGGTCTACAATGAGCAGTTCTTC.

The J gene is TRBJ2-2, the V gene TRBV29-1; D is possibly TRBD1 (5 bases). The CDR3 contains 14 residues. V was shortened by 4 bases and J by 0 bases, with 9 bases between the two germline ends. Germline CDR1 reads SQVTM; CDR2 reads ANQGSEA. The CDR3 DNA sequence: TGCAGCGTTGGACAGTCAGCGAACACCGGGGAGCTGTTTTTT. It is translated as CSVGQSANTGELFF.

This clone was observed a few times. The gene calls are TRBV5-1 and TRBJ2-1, with 8 bases fitting TRBD1. Trimming took 0 bases from V and 8 from J; bases not matched to a gene: 4. The CDR3 is 14 residues long. In germline, CDR1 is SGHRS, CDR2 YFSETQ. CDR3 loop: CASSLGQTGDEQFF. CDR3 bases: TGCGCCAGCAGCTTGGGACAGACAGGGGATGAGCAGTTCTTC.

The CDR3 DNA sequence: TGTGCCAGCAGGGACTACCTTATACTCTCCTACGAGCAGTACTTC. Protein sequence: CASRDYLILSYEQYF. The rearrangement links TRBV6-6 to TRBJ2-7, with a possible D match to TRBD2 (6 bases). The CDR3 has 15 residues. The V and J ends lost 6 bases and 0 bases respectively, with 15 bases between them. CDR1 is MNHNY and CDR2 is SVGAGI in the germline V gene (reference sequence).

This clone was observed a handful of times. V is TRBV12-5 and J is TRBJ2-3; the D gene is possibly TRBD2 (7 bases). CDR3 length: 17 residues. V was pared by 0 bases and J by 4 bases, with 17 bases between. Germline values: CDR1 LGHNT, CDR2 FRNRAP. CDR3 amino acids: CASGLVRGRERADTQYF. Written as DNA, the CDR3 is TGTGCTAGTGGTTTGGTACGGGGGCGGGAGAGGGCAGATACGCAGTATTTT. The whole variable domain, filled in from reference TRBV12-5 and TRBJ2-3, reads DARVTQTPRHKVTEMGQEVTMRCQPILGHNTVFWYRQTMMQGLELLAYFRNRAPLDDSGMPKDRFSAEMPDATLATLKIQPSEPRDSAVYFCASGLVRGRERADTQYFGPGTRLTVL.

The rearrangement links TRBV5-6 to TRBJ1-5; D not certain. Looked up from germline, CDR1 is SGHDT and CDR2 is YYEEEE. Trimming pared 1 base from V and 0 bases from J, leaving 8 bases between. The CDR3 is 15 residues long. The CDR3 protein is CASSLMVASNQPQHF. The CDR3 DNA follows: TGTGCCAGCAGCTTGATGGTAGCTAGCAATCAGCCCCAGCATTTT.

The gene calls are TRBV29-1 and TRBJ2-3; D is ambiguous. The germline V and J ends were trimmed by 3 bases and 4 bases, with 11 bases remaining between them. The CDR3 has 13 residues. CDR1 is SQVTM, CDR2 ANQGSEA, per germline. The CDR3 sequence: CSVEVAASDTQYF. The CDR3, as DNA: TGCAGCGTTGAGGTAGCAGCATCAGATACGCAGTATTTT.

The rearrangement links TRBV6-6 to TRBJ2-1; TRBD2 matches at 7 bases. Germline V lookup: CDR1 MNHNY, CDR2 SVGAGI (reference sequence). This CDR3 has 15 residues. J was trimmed by 7 bases and V by 0 bases; bases with no gene match: 6. DNA of the CDR3: TGTGCCAGCAGTTACTCGGCGGGAGACGGTAATGAGCAGTTCTTC. Translating it yields CASSYSAGDGNEQFF.

The V and J genes are TRBV19 and TRBJ1-2; the match to TRBD1 covers 10 bases. Trimming took 5 bases from V and 8 from J; bases not matched to a gene: 8. CDR1 LNHDA and CDR2 SQIVND come from the germline V gene (reference sequence). The CDR3 is made up of 14 amino acids. CDR3 sequence: CASSPGTGEKGYTF. CDR3 coding DNA: TGTGCCAGTAGTCCAGGGACAGGGGAGAAAGGCTACACCTTC. Supplemented by reference TRBV19 and TRBJ1-2, the full variable domain reads DGGITQSPKYLFRKEGQNVTLSCEQNLNHDAMYWYRQDPGQGLRLIYYSQIVNDFQKGDIAEGYSVSREKKESFPLTVTSAQKNPTAFYLCASSPGTGEKGYTFGSGTRLTVV.

This clone was recorded only once. The chain joins TRBV7-8 to TRBJ2-1; 9 nucleotides line up with TRBD2. The CDR3 is 16 residues long. CDR1 and CDR2 from the germline V gene are SGHVS and FQNEAQ. The junction had 12 bases not matched to a gene; V was cut back by 7 bases and J by 5 bases. DNA for the CDR3: TGTGCCAGCACCCTGGGGCTAGCGGGATTAAACAATGAGCAGTTCTTC. It yields the protein CASTLGLAGLNNEQFF.

V usage is TRBV5-1 and J usage is TRBJ2-2; 11 bases map to TRBD2. The CDR3 has 17 residues. Germline CDR1 and CDR2: SGHRS and YFSETQ. With 4 bases clipped from V and 6 bases from J, the junction kept 11 bases outside the gene matches. The CDR3 loop is CASSPLAGGPVSGELFF. The DNA of the CDR3 is TGCGCCAGCAGCCCCCTAGCGGGAGGCCCGGTTTCCGGGGAGCTGTTTTTT.

J is TRBJ2-1 and V is TRBV9, with TRBD1 matching 7 bases. The CDR3 has 14 residues. The junction had 10 bases not matched to a gene; V was cut back by 8 bases and J by 5 bases. Germline loops: CDR1 SGDLS, CDR2 YYNGEE. The CDR3 DNA reads TGTGCCAGAGGGGGACAGAGAAAGCACAATGAGCAGTTCTTC. Translated: CARGGQRKHNEQFF.

The V call is TRBV7-8, the J call TRBJ1-1; TRBD1 aligns across 9 bases. The length of the CDR3 is 14 residues. Germline V gives CDR1 SGHVS, CDR2 FQNEAQ. Losses at the gene ends were 5 bases for V and 5 bases for J; bases not matched to a gene: 6. DNA of the CDR3: TGTGCCAGCAGCATCGGGACAGGGAAGACTGAAGCTTTCTTT. This codes for CASSIGTGKTEAFF. The full variable domain, completed using reference TRBV7-8 and TRBJ1-1, is GAGVSQSPRYKVAKRGQDVALRCDPISGHVSLFWYQQALGQGPEFLTYFQNEAQLDKSGLPSDRFFAERPEGSVSTLKIQRTQQEDSAVYLCASSIGTGKTEAFFGQGTRLTVV.

V usage is TRBV27 and J usage is TRBJ2-2; 10 nucleotides line up with TRBD2. This CDR3 is 16 amino acids long. V gave up 2 bases and J gave up 6 bases; unmatched junction bases: 6. CDR1 and CDR2 (germline): MNHEY, SMNVEV (reference sequence). The CDR3 region has the DNA TGTGCCAGCAGTTTAATGCTAGCGGGAGCCCCCGGGGAGCTGTTTTTT. Amino acids: CASSLMLAGAPGELFF.

J is TRBJ2-3 and V is TRBV18; TRBD2 matches at 10 bases. The CDR3 covers 17 residues. The germline gives CDR1 KGHSH, CDR2 LQKENI. Trimming at V came to 4 bases and at J to 0 bases, leaving 7 bases not matched to a gene. CDR3 protein: CASSLVMTSGSTDTQYF. DNA for the CDR3: TGTGCCAGCTCACTCGTCATGACTAGCGGGAGCACAGATACGCAGTATTTT.

Only one count was recorded for this clone. The chain has TRBV5-4 and TRBJ1-5, with 7 bases identical to TRBD1. Germline-derived CDR1 and CDR2 are SGHNT and YYREEE (reference sequence). Trimming at V came to 2 bases and at J to 7 bases, leaving 6 bases not matched to a gene. This CDR3 is 14 amino acids long. The CDR3 reads CASSFGTADQPQHF. CDR3 bases: TGTGCCAGCAGCTTCGGGACAGCGGACCAGCCCCAGCATTTT.